A single sample gave rise to the 17 T cell receptor beta chains below, sequenced in a study of OX40 agonist ivuxolimab in advanced cancers. Clones were read by immunoSEQ multiplex PCR, and TCRdb kept only the in-frame ones, dropping some. The table has about 100,000 clones, roughly nine tenths seen once. The source was CD4+ or CD8+ T cells sorted from blood, collected in a trial of the OX40 agonist ivuxolimab. These receptors were obtained from an adult with an advanced solid tumor such as melanoma, head and neck, liver or kidney cancer.

J is TRBJ2-5 and V is TRBV4-1, with 10 bases lining up with TRBD2. V dropped 1 base and J dropped 0; count of bases not matched to a gene: 5. This CDR3 region has 17 residues. CDR1 MGHRA and CDR2 YSYEKL come from the germline V gene. CDR3 coding DNA: TGCGCCAGCAGCCAAGTAGGAGCGGGAGGGTACCAAGAGACCCAGTACTTC. It codes for CASSQVGAGGYQETQYF.

This clone was recorded once. The chain couples TRBV6-1 to TRBJ1-5; D not certain. CDR3 size: 14 residues. Germline V CDR1 and CDR2: MNHNS, SASEGT. Trimming stripped 0 bases from V and 4 bases from J, with 7 bases between. For the CDR3, the DNA is TGTGCCAGCAGTGAAGCGGGGTTAAATCAGCCCCAGCATTTT. Translating it yields CASSEAGLNQPQHF.

This sequence joins TRBV5-4 and TRBJ1-1; 8 positions agree with TRBD1. Losses at the gene ends were 6 bases for V and 1 base for J; bases not matched to a gene: 8. Germline-derived CDR1 and CDR2 are SGHNT and YYREEE (reference sequence). The CDR3 is 15 amino acids. The CDR3 bases are TGTGCCAGCATCAAGAGGACAGGGTGGAACACTGAAGCTTTCTTT. It encodes CASIKRTGWNTEAFF.

This chain connects TRBV11-2 to TRBJ2-2; D unresolved. Germline CDR1 is SGHAT and CDR2 is FQNNGV. V dropped 6 bases and J dropped 4 bases, with 15 bases sitting between them. This CDR3 has 15 residues. CDR3 loop: CASSSQLFGTGELFF. The DNA for the CDR3 is TGTGCCAGCAGTTCCCAACTTTTTGGCACCGGGGAGCTGTTTTTT.

The chain employs TRBV5-1 and TRBJ2-7; D is perhaps TRBD1 (6 bases). V was cut by 5 bases and J by 4 bases, with 19 bases left in between. In germline, CDR1 is SGHRS, CDR2 YFSETQ. The CDR3 sequence is 15 residues long. The CDR3 spells CASRLVQGSGYEQYF. The CDR3 bases are TGCGCCAGCAGACTTGTTCAGGGGAGCGGATACGAGCAGTACTTC.

The V gene is TRBV7-8, the J gene TRBJ2-7; no clear D gene. CDR3 length equals 11 residues. Germline CDR1 is SGHVS and CDR2 is FQNEAQ. The V end was cut by 0 bases, the J end by 6 bases, with 3 bases between. The CDR3 DNA reads as TGTGCCAGCAGCTTAGCGATCGAGCAGTACTTC. It specifies CASSLAIEQYF.

This clone was observed a single time. This chain uses TRBV20-1 with TRBJ2-1; D unresolved. Germline CDR1 DFQATT, CDR2 SNEGSKA (reference sequence). The CDR3 sequence is 11 residues long. V shed 3 bases and J shed 3 bases, with 3 bases lying between them. CDR3 nucleotides: TGCAGTGCTAGGGACTACAATGAGCAGTTCTTC. It encodes CSARDYNEQFF.

The chain recombines TRBV6-1 with TRBJ2-7; D not certain. V was clipped by 3 bases and J by 5 bases, with 14 bases between them. Germline V gene sequence: CDR1 MNHNS, CDR2 SASEGT. This CDR3 is 14 amino acids long. The CDR3 DNA reads as TGTGCCAGCAGTGACGTTAACAACAGAAACGAGCAGTACTTC. It is translated as CASSDVNNRNEQYF.

The gene calls are TRBV28 and TRBJ2-7; D not resolved. Trimming took off 5 bases at V and 7 bases at J, with 18 bases between the two ends. The CDR3 is 14 residues long. CDR1 and CDR2 (germline): MDHEN, SYDVKM. CDR3 sequence: CASSRHPSTGEQYF. For the CDR3, the DNA is TGTGCCAGCAGTAGGCACCCCTCTACTGGAGAGCAGTACTTC.

The chain recombines TRBV6-9 with TRBJ1-3; maybe TRBD1 (6 bases). This CDR3 spans 13 amino acids. Trimming shortened V by 6 bases and J by 6 bases, and 12 bases separated the two germline ends. In germline, CDR1 is MNHGY, CDR2 SVAAGI. This CDR3 is CASRRGGLNTIYF. CDR3 sequence (DNA): TGTGCCAGCAGAAGGGGGGGTTTAAACACCATATATTTT.

This chain connects TRBV5-1 to TRBJ2-5; the D is unclear. CDR3 length: 14 amino acids. Trimming took 0 bases from V and 1 from J, leaving 7 bases between them. Germline CDR1 is SGHRS and CDR2 is YFSETQ. CDR3 sequence reads: CASSLAGSQETQYF. The CDR3 DNA reads TGCGCCAGCAGCTTGGCGGGTAGCCAAGAGACCCAGTACTTC.

V is TRBV5-5 and J is TRBJ1-1; the D is unclear. Germline CDR1 is SGHKS and CDR2 is YYEKEE (reference sequence). The CDR3 contains 16 residues. The V gene lost 5 bases and the J gene lost 7 bases, with 24 bases spanning the gap. CDR3 nucleotides: TGTGCCAGCAGTACGCTGCCTGCGGCTATAGCGCGTGAAGCTTTCTTT. The encoded protein is CASSTLPAAIAREAFF. Looking up the rest from reference TRBV5-5 and TRBJ1-1 gives the full variable domain: DAGVTQSPTHLIKTRGQQVTLRCSPISGHKSVSWYQQVLGQGPQFIFQYYEKEERGRGNFPDRFSARQFPNYSSELNVNALLLGDSALYLCASSTLPAAIAREAFFGQGTRLTVV.

The chain uses TRBV7-9 and TRBJ1-2; D is unclear. CDR3 length equals 13 residues. Deletions cut 5 bases from V and 1 base from J, with 8 bases between. Germline assignment: CDR1 SEHNR and CDR2 FQNEAQ (reference sequence). The CDR3 sequence: CASSKAVNYGYTF. For the CDR3, the DNA is TGTGCCAGCAGCAAAGCGGTTAACTATGGCTACACCTTC. Drawing the rest from reference TRBV7-9 and TRBJ1-2, the complete variable domain is DTGVSQNPRHKITKRGQNVTFRCDPISEHNRLYWYRQTLGQGPEFLTYFQNEAQLEKSRLLSDRFSAERPKGSFSTLEIQRTEQGDSAMYLCASSKAVNYGYTFGSGTRLTVV.

The chain recombines TRBV23-1 with TRBJ2-3; D is uncertain. TRBV23-1 is an ORF for which the function is uncertain. The V gene lost 3 bases and the J gene lost 0 bases, with 13 bases spanning the gap. The CDR3 has 16 residues. The CDR3: CASSQFRVWSTDTQYF. The CDR3 region has the DNA TGCGCCAGCAGTCAGTTCCGGGTTTGGAGCACAGATACGCAGTATTTT.

The genes are TRBV2 and TRBJ2-1; 16 bases match TRBD2. Per germline, CDR1 SNHLY and CDR2 FYNNEI. J lost 6 bases, V lost 2 bases, and 4 bases had no gene match. This CDR3 comprises 17 residues. This CDR3 reads CASSELGTSGRANEQFF. The DNA for the CDR3 is TGTGCCAGCAGTGAATTGGGGACTAGCGGGAGGGCCAATGAGCAGTTCTTC.

A single count supports this clone. The genes are TRBV7-3 and TRBJ2-3, with D unclear. This CDR3 has 12 amino acids. Trimming took off 4 bases at V and 6 bases at J, with 8 bases between the two ends. Germline CDR1 is SGHTA and CDR2 is FQGTGA. In nucleotides, the CDR3 is TGTGCCAGCAGCTCCCCACCTGATACGCAGTATTTT. Translating gives CASSSPPDTQYF.

The gene calls are TRBV7-2 and TRBJ2-1; a possible D gene is TRBD1 (6 bases). The CDR3 runs 14 residues. Between the trimmed V and J ends, which lost 5 bases and 5 bases, there was a span of 13 bases. Germline lookup yields CDR1 SGHTA and CDR2 FQGNSA. In DNA form, the CDR3 reads TGTGCCAGCAGCCCCGTCTACAGGGACAATGAGCAGTTCTTC. It translates to CASSPVYRDNEQFF.